This T cell receptor (beta chain) is drawn from a study of blood T cells in healthy people across ages. The amount of total RNA extracted per sample was at least 5 micrograms. The CDR3 runs 12 residues. The germline gives CDR1 MNHEY, CDR2 SVGEGT. V lost 7 bases and J 8 bases, leaving 12 bases between the germline ends. A second PCR of roughly 7 to 11 cycles used a sample-barcoded 5' primer and a J-beta primer mix. TCRdb ran MiXCR on the 5' RACE reads and lists one entry per CDR3 protein. Of about 640,000 distinct CDR3 sequences in the sample, 58% were seen once. This receptor was obtained from a man in his sixties in good health. Sequencing was performed on blood. V usage is TRBV6-2 or TRBV6-3 and J usage is TRBJ2-1; possible D gene TRBD1, 6 bases. For the CDR3, the DNA is TGTGCCAGCAACAGGGACGAGGATGAGCAGTTCTTC. Translation: CASNRDEDEQFF.